A single sample is the source of the 8 T cell receptor beta chains below, sequenced in a study of OX40 agonist ivuxolimab in advanced cancers. Only in-frame clones appear in the TCRdb table, and some are missing; sequencing was by immunoSEQ multiplex PCR. Of tens of thousands of clones listed, 89% are singletons. Here the sequenced sample was CD4+ or CD8+ T cells sorted from blood, taken in a trial of the OX40 agonist ivuxolimab. These receptors originate from an adult with an advanced solid tumor such as melanoma, head and neck, liver or kidney cancer.

V and J are TRBV10-2 and TRBJ2-3; tentatively, D is TRBD2 (6 bases). Per the germline V gene, CDR1 is WSHSY and CDR2 is SAAADI. The length of the CDR3 is 14 residues. Trimming took 7 bases from V and 1 from J, leaving 12 bases between them. The CDR3 sequence is CASIDGSGTDTQYF. The CDR3 DNA is TGCGCCAGCATTGACGGGAGCGGCACAGATACGCAGTATTTT.

The rearrangement links TRBV6-6 to TRBJ1-5, with D uncertain. The CDR3 totals 14 residues. Per the germline V gene, CDR1 is MNHNY and CDR2 is SVGAGI (reference sequence). The V and J ends lost 0 bases and 7 bases respectively, with 10 bases between them. CDR3 residues: CASSYSARTQPQHF. Here the CDR3 DNA reads TGTGCCAGCAGTTACTCGGCCAGAACCCAGCCCCAGCATTTT.

This chain connects TRBV2 to TRBJ1-6; D gene ambiguous. Germline V gene data show CDR1 as SNHLY and CDR2 as FYNNEI. The CDR3 runs to 15 residues. Trimming left V 5 bases short and J 6 bases short, with 14 bases between. CDR3 bases: TGTGCCAGCAGTTGGGCAGAGGGAACTAATTCACCCCTCCACTTT. This codes for CASSWAEGTNSPLHF. The full variable domain, rest sourced from reference TRBV2 and TRBJ1-6, is EPEVTQTPSHQVTQMGQEVILRCVPISNHLYFYWYRQILGQKVEFLVSFYNNEISEKSEIFDDQFSVERPDGSNFTLKIRSTKLEDSAMYFCASSWAEGTNSPLHFGNGTRLTVT.

The chain combines TRBV7-8 with TRBJ1-2; D unclear. Looked up from germline, CDR1 is SGHVS and CDR2 is FQNEAQ. V was cut by 5 bases and J by 3 bases, with 10 bases left in between. The CDR3 sequence is 13 residues long. The CDR3 DNA reads as TGTGCCAGCAGCGTTGTCCTGGACTATGGCTACACCTTC. Its protein is CASSVVLDYGYTF.

In its sample, this clone was seen a few times. This chain joins TRBV7-9 and TRBJ1-5; maybe TRBD1 (5 bases). The V and J ends lost 5 bases and 4 bases respectively, with 15 bases between them. The CDR3 has 15 residues. Germline loops: CDR1 SEHNR, CDR2 FQNEAQ (reference sequence). In DNA form, the CDR3 reads TGTGCCAGCAGCCGTCAGGGTGGAAGGAATCAGCCCCAGCATTTT. This translates into CASSRQGGRNQPQHF. The entire variable domain, with the rest obtained from reference TRBV7-9 and TRBJ1-5, is as follows: DTGVSQNPRHKITKRGQNVTFRCDPISEHNRLYWYRQTLGQGPEFLTYFQNEAQLEKSRLLSDRFSAERPKGSFSTLEIQRTEQGDSAMYLCASSRQGGRNQPQHFGDGTRLSIL.

The V call is TRBV7-2, the J call TRBJ2-1; maybe TRBD2 (6 bases). CDR1 is SGHTA and CDR2 is FQGNSA in the germline V gene. The CDR3 extends over 15 amino acids. V shed 5 bases and J shed 6 bases, with 17 bases lying between them. CDR3 sequence (DNA): TGTGCCAGCAGCATAGGAGGGCTAGCCTCCAATGAGCAGTTCTTC. Its protein is CASSIGGLASNEQFF.

The rearrangement links TRBV7-8 to TRBJ1-2; 7 nucleotides agree with TRBD1. Trimming took 3 bases from V and 3 from J; bases not matched to a gene: 4. CDR1 is SGHVS, CDR2 FQNEAQ, per germline. The CDR3 spans 14 residues. The CDR3 nucleotides read TGTGCCAGCAGCTTTTTCGACAGGGACTATGGCTACACCTTC. It encodes CASSFFDRDYGYTF.

This sequence joins TRBV29-1 and TRBJ2-3, with D maybe TRBD1 (5 bases). From germline, CDR1 is SQVTM and CDR2 ANQGSEA. V lost 4 bases and J 1 base, leaving 15 bases between the germline ends. The CDR3 length is 15 residues. The CDR3: CSVAPSTDRTDTQYF. In nucleotides, the CDR3 is TGCAGCGTTGCCCCATCGACAGACCGCACAGATACGCAGTATTTT.